Listed below are T cell receptor beta chains from one sample, sequenced in a study of blood T cell repertoires in COVID-19. TCRdb's table, derived via immunoSEQ multiplex PCR, lists solely in-frame clones and lacks some. The table shows approximately 250,000 clones, with approximately 84% occurring only once. Sequenced sample: peripheral blood. These receptor sequences come from a human donor in a cohort sampled during active COVID-19. Each CDR3 is given with its conserved first and last residue. D genes are given only for firm matches. Expanded clones get a size class; other rows say once, few or many, or leave the size out.

j_gene: TRBJ2-3
abundance: .
d_gene: .
v_gene: TRBV25-1
CDR3nt: TGTGCCAGCAGTGAAGGAGCGCTTAATACGCAGTATTTT
CDR3aa: CASSEGALNTQYF

j_gene: TRBJ2-5
abundance: few
d_gene: TRBD1
v_gene: TRBV19
CDR3nt: TGTGCCAGTAGTTCAGCGACAGGGTTGGAGACCCAGTACTTC
CDR3aa: CASSSATGLETQYF

j_gene: TRBJ2-7
abundance: .
d_gene: .
v_gene: TRBV12-5
CDR3nt: TGTGCTAGTTCATCGCCCGGGAGTCCACCCTACGAGCAGTACTTC
CDR3aa: CASSSPGSPPYEQYF

j_gene: TRBJ2-2
abundance: .
d_gene: .
v_gene: TRBV11-2
CDR3nt: TGTGCCAGCAGCCCAAAATCCTCCACGGTTACCGGGGAGCTGTTTTTT
CDR3aa: CASSPKSSTVTGELFF

j_gene: TRBJ2-3
abundance: .
d_gene: .
v_gene: TRBV4-3
CDR3nt: TGCGCCAGCAGCCAAGCCCTTAAGCGGGAAGGGGGGACGCAGTATTTT
CDR3aa: CASSQALKREGGTQYF

j_gene: TRBJ2-7
abundance: .
d_gene: .
v_gene: TRBV5-1
CDR3nt: TGCGCCAGCAGCATAAACAGAGATGGCTACGAGCAGTACTTC
CDR3aa: CASSINRDGYEQYF

j_gene: TRBJ1-4
abundance: .
d_gene: .
v_gene: TRBV24-1
CDR3nt: TGTGCCACCAGTGATCAACCCGGGACAACTAATGAAAAACTGTTTTTT
CDR3aa: CATSDQPGTTNEKLFF

j_gene: TRBJ1-2
abundance: .
d_gene: TRBD1
v_gene: TRBV27
CDR3nt: TGTGCCAGCAGTTTGATGGGACAGAACTATGGCTACACCTTC
CDR3aa: CASSLMGQNYGYTF

j_gene: TRBJ2-7
abundance: .
d_gene: TRBD1
v_gene: TRBV25-1
CDR3nt: TGTGCCAGTCGTACCGGGACAGTAGGGTTCGAGCAGTACTTC
CDR3aa: CASRTGTVGFEQYF

j_gene: TRBJ2-7
abundance: few
d_gene: TRBD1
v_gene: TRBV7-2
CDR3nt: TGTGCCAGCAGTCTGCGACAGGGACCCTACGAGCAGTACTTC
CDR3aa: CASSLRQGPYEQYF

j_gene: TRBJ2-5
abundance: .
d_gene: .
v_gene: TRBV2
CDR3nt: TGTGCCAGCAGTGAATTGTCTACCCAGTACTTC
CDR3aa: CASSELSTQYF

j_gene: TRBJ1-2
abundance: .
d_gene: .
v_gene: TRBV2
CDR3nt: TGTGCCAGCAGCGCCCCCGGCCAGGGAACTAACTATGGCTACACCTTC
CDR3aa: CASSAPGQGTNYGYTF

j_gene: TRBJ2-7
abundance: .
d_gene: TRBD2
v_gene: TRBV3-1/TRBV3-2
CDR3nt: TGTGCCAGCAGCCAAGGTTTCGGGGGGGGGAGCTCCTACGAGCAGTACTTC
CDR3aa: CASSQGFGGGSSYEQYF

j_gene: TRBJ2-4
abundance: few
d_gene: TRBD1
v_gene: TRBV19
CDR3nt: TGTGCCAGTAGTATGGGGCAGGGGGCTCCCAAAAACATTCAGTACTTC
CDR3aa: CASSMGQGAPKNIQYF

j_gene: TRBJ2-6
abundance: .
d_gene: .
v_gene: TRBV6-6
CDR3nt: TGTGCCAGCAGCGATACAGGGTCAGGGGCCAACGTCCTGACTTTC
CDR3aa: CASSDTGSGANVLTF